Listed below are T cell receptor beta chains from one sample, sequenced in a study of T cell responses to AZD1222 COVID-19 vaccine. Profiled with immunoSEQ multiplex PCR; TCRdb holds only in-frame clones, not every one. The repertoire consists of 80,000 to 95,000 clones, with 90% occurring once and the leading ten covering approximately 5%. This material consisted of peripheral blood, taken 28 days after the second AZD1222 dose. These receptors were taken from an adult who received the AZD1222 COVID-19 vaccine. Both conserved end residues are part of each CDR3. Each record gives: CDR3 protein, CDR3 DNA, D gene, J gene, clone size, V gene. A D gene is named only where the DNA matches it firmly. Where a row states a size, it is once, few, many or the class of an expanded clone; other rows omit it.

CASSLTGDRGIHGYTF	TGCGCCAGCAGCTTGACCGGGGACAGGGGGATCCATGGCTACACCTTC	TRBD1	TRBJ1-2	-	TRBV5-1
CASSVGDTEAFF	TGTGCCAGCAGTGTGGGGGACACTGAAGCTTTCTTT	-	TRBJ1-1	-	TRBV6-2/TRBV6-3
CASSYDTEAFF	TGTGCCAGCAGTTACGACACTGAAGCTTTCTTT	-	TRBJ1-1	once	TRBV6-5
CASSNLRGANEKLFF	TGTGCCAGCAGCAACTTAAGGGGAGCTAATGAAAAACTGTTTTTT	-	TRBJ1-4	-	TRBV5-6
CASKRGWGGTDTQYF	TGTGCCAGCAAACGAGGGTGGGGCGGCACAGATACGCAGTATTTT	-	TRBJ2-3	-	TRBV6-6
CASSLYEEQYF	TGTGCCAGCAGCTTATACGAGGAGCAGTACTTC	-	TRBJ2-7	-	TRBV7-6
CASSRQRTGGTYEQYF	TGTGCCAGCAGCCGGCAGCGGACAGGGGGTACCTACGAGCAGTACTTC	TRBD1	TRBJ2-7	-	TRBV11-2
CASSVALGAGNIQYF	TGTGCCAGCAGCGTAGCTCTGGGGGCAGGGAACATTCAGTACTTC	-	TRBJ2-4	-	TRBV9
CASSMEGAGELFF	TGTGCCAGTAGTATGGAGGGCGCCGGGGAGCTGTTTTTT	-	TRBJ2-2	-	TRBV19
CASSDGQGVTGELFF	TGCGCCAGCAGTGATGGGCAGGGGGTAACCGGGGAGCTGTTTTTT	TRBD1	TRBJ2-2	-	TRBV10-1
CASSLRGGTGVFQPQHF	TGTGCCAGCAGCTTGCGGGGAGGGACAGGGGTTTTTCAGCCCCAGCATTTT	TRBD1	TRBJ1-5	-	TRBV5-6
CASSQDRVSNQPQHF	TGCGCCAGCAGCCAAGACAGGGTAAGCAATCAGCCCCAGCATTTT	-	TRBJ1-5	-	TRBV4-3
CSAGTNSGQYF	TGCAGTGCGGGGACTAATTCAGGGCAGTATTTT	TRBD2	TRBJ2-3	-	TRBV20-1
CASSPVGGGYNEQFF	TGTGCCAGCAGCCCAGTCGGGGGGGGTTACAATGAGCAGTTCTTC	TRBD2	TRBJ2-1	-	TRBV2
CASSVEPYNSPLHF	TGTGCCAGCAGCGTAGAACCCTATAATTCACCCCTCCACTTT	-	TRBJ1-6	once	TRBV9
CASSYSRGKNEQFF	TGTGCCAGCAGTTACTCGCGGGGGAAGAATGAGCAGTTCTTC	TRBD2	TRBJ2-1	-	TRBV6-5
CASSSGRAATNEKLFF	TGCGCCAGCAGCTCGGGACGAGCCGCAACTAATGAAAAACTGTTTTTT	-	TRBJ1-4	few	TRBV5-1
CASSLGQDQPQHF	TGTGCCAGCAGCTTGGGCCAGGACCAGCCCCAGCATTTT	-	TRBJ1-5	-	TRBV5-6
CASSSNRNTIYF	TGTGCCAGCAGTTCTAACAGAAACACCATATATTTT	-	TRBJ1-3	-	TRBV28
CASSLGEGTSQHF	TGTGCCAGCAGTTTAGGGGAGGGCACGTCCCAGCATTTT	-	TRBJ1-5	-	TRBV12-3/TRBV12-4
CASSYSGGDIDRPQHF	TGTGCCAGCAGTTACTCGGGAGGGGATATCGATCGGCCCCAGCATTTT	-	TRBJ1-5	-	TRBV6-2/TRBV6-3
CASSVGRGPPDTQYF	TGTGCCAGCAGCGTAGGGCGGGGGCCTCCAGATACGCAGTATTTT	-	TRBJ2-3	-	TRBV9
CASSGPGQGTDTQYF	TGTGCCAGCAGCGGACCGGGACAGGGAACAGATACGCAGTATTTT	TRBD1	TRBJ2-3	-	TRBV7-9
CASSIVYREGGETQYF	TGTGCCAGTAGTATAGTATACAGGGAAGGCGGAGAGACCCAGTACTTC	-	TRBJ2-5	-	TRBV19
CASSLTGGPGNTIYF	TGCGCCAGCAGCTTAACAGGCGGCCCTGGAAACACCATATATTTT	-	TRBJ1-3	-	TRBV5-1
CASSYRPVNYGYTF	TGTGCCAGCAGTTATAGGCCGGTCAACTATGGCTACACCTTC	-	TRBJ1-2	-	TRBV6-5
CASSLSPARPQHF	TGTGCCAGCAGTTTAAGCCCCGCCCGGCCCCAGCATTTT	-	TRBJ1-5	-	TRBV28
CASSPGQGPQPQHF	TGTGCCAGCAGTCCCGGACAGGGACCCCAGCCCCAGCATTTT	TRBD1	TRBJ1-5	-	TRBV27
CSPYDNEQFF	TGCAGTCCATATGACAATGAGCAGTTCTTC	-	TRBJ2-1	-	TRBV20-1
CASGPDRRNTDTQYF	TGTGCCAGCGGTCCCGACAGGCGAAACACAGATACGCAGTATTTT	-	TRBJ2-3	once	TRBV3-1/TRBV3-2
CASSEGGEARRQYF	TGTGCCAGCAGCGAGGGGGGGGAGGCCCGTAGGCAGTACTTC	-	TRBJ2-7	-	TRBV9